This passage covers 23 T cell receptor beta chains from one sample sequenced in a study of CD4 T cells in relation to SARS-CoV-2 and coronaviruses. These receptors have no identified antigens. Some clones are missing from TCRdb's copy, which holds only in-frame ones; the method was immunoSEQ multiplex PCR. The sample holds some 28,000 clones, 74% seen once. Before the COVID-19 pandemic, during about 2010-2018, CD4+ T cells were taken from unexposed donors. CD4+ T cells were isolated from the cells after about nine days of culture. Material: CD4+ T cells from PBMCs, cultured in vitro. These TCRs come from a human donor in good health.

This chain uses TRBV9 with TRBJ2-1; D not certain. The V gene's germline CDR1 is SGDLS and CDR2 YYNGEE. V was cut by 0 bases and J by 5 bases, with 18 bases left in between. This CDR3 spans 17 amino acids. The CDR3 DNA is TGTGCCAGCAGCGTAGGACCACGGACCGCCCTAAACAATGAGCAGTTCTTC. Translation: CASSVGPRTALNNEQFF.

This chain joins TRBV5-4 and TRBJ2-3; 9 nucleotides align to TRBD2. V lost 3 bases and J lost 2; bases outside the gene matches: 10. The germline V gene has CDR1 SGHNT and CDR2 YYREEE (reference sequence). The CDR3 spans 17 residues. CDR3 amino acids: CASSSKFSGGITDTQYF. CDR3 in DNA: TGTGCCAGCAGCTCCAAATTCAGCGGGGGGATCACAGATACGCAGTATTTT. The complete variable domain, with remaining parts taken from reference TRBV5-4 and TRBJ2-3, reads ETGVTQSPTHLIKTRGQQVTLRCSSQSGHNTVSWYQQALGQGPQFIFQYYREEENGRGNFPPRFSGLQFPNYSSELNVNALELDDSALYLCASSSKFSGGITDTQYFGPGTRLTVL.

This CDR3 reads CASSLGGENTGELFF. Here the CDR3 DNA reads TGTGCCAGCAGCTTAGGCGGGGAGAACACCGGGGAGCTGTTTTTT. V usage is TRBV11-3 and J usage is TRBJ2-2; TRBD2 might be the D (6 bases). V was pared by 1 base and J by 1 base, with 7 bases between. CDR1 and CDR2 from the germline V gene are SGHNT and YENEEA. The CDR3 extends over 15 amino acids. The variable domain in full, completed from reference TRBV11-3 and TRBJ2-2, reads EAGVVQSPRYKIIEKKQPVAFWCNPISGHNTLYWYLQNLGQGPELLIRYENEEAVDDSQLPKDRFSAERLKGVDSTLKIQPAELGDSAVYLCASSLGGENTGELFFGEGSRLTVL.

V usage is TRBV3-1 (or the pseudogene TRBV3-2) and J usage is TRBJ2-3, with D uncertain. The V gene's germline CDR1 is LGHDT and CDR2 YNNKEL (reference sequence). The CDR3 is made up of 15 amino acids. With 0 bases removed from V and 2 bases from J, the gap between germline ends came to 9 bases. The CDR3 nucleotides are TGTGCCAGCAGCCAAGATCTGACCCCCACAGATACGCAGTATTTT. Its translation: CASSQDLTPTDTQYF.

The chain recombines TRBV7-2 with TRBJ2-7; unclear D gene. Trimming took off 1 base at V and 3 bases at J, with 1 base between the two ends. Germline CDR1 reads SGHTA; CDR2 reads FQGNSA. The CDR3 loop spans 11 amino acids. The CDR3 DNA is TGTGCCAGCAGCTTAGTCTACGAGCAGTACTTC. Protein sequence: CASSLVYEQYF.

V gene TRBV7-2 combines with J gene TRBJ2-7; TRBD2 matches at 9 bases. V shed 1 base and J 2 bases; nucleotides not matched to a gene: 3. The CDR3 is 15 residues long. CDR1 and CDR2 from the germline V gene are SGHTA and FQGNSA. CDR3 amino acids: CASSLGLAVAYEQYF. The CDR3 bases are TGTGCCAGCAGCTTAGGACTAGCGGTTGCCTACGAGCAGTACTTC.

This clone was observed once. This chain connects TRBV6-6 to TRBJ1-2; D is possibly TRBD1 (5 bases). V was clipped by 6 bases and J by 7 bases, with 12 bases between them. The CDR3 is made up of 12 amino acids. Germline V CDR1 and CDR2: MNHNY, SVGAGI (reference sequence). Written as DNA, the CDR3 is TGTGCCAGCAGCCCCCTTGGGGGTGGCTACACCTTC. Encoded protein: CASSPLGGGYTF.

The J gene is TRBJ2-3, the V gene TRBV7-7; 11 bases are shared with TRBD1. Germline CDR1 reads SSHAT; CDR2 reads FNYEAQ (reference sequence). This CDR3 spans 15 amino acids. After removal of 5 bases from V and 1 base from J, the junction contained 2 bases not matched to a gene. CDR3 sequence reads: CASSTGQGGTDTQYF. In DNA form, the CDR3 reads TGTGCCAGCAGCACGGGACAGGGGGGCACAGATACGCAGTATTTT.

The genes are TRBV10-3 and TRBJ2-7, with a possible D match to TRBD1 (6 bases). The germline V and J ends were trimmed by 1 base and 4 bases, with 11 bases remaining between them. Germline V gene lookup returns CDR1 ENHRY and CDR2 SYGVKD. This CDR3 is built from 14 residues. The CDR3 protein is CAISELTQGYEQYF. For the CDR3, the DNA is TGTGCCATCAGTGAGTTAACACAGGGTTACGAGCAGTACTTC.

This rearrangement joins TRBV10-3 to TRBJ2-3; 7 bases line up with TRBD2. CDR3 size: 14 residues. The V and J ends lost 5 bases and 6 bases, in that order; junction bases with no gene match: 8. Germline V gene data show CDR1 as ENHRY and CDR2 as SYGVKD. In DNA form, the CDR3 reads TGTGCCATCAGTCCCGGGACTACTGGGGATACGCAGTATTTT. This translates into CAISPGTTGDTQYF.

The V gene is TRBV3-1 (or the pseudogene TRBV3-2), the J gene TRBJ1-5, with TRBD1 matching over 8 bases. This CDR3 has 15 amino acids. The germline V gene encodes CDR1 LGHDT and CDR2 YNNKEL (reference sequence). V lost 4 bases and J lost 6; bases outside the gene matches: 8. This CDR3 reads CASSPLTGGGQPQHF. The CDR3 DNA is TGTGCCAGCAGCCCGCTAACAGGGGGAGGTCAGCCCCAGCATTTT.

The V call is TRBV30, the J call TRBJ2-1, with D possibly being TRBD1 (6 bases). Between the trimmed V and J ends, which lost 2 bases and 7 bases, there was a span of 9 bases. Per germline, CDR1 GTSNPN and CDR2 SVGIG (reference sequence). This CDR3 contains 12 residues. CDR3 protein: CAWSLQGNEQFF. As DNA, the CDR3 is TGTGCCTGGAGTTTACAGGGAAATGAGCAGTTCTTC.

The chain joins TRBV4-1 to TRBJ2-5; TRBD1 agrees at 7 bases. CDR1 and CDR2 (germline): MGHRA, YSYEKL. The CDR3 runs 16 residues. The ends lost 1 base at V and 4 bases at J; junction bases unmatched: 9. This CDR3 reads CASSQGQGRNRETQYF. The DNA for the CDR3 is TGCGCCAGCAGCCAAGGACAGGGCCGTAATCGAGAGACCCAGTACTTC.

The CDR3 DNA reads as TGCGCCAGCCGGGGGGAAGAATATGGCTACACCTTC. Translating it yields CASRGEEYGYTF. The chain is built from TRBV5-1 and TRBJ1-2, with D maybe TRBD1 (5 bases). The V and J ends lost 7 bases and 5 bases respectively, with 12 bases between them. The CDR3 has 12 amino acids. The germline V gene has CDR1 SGHRS and CDR2 YFSETQ.

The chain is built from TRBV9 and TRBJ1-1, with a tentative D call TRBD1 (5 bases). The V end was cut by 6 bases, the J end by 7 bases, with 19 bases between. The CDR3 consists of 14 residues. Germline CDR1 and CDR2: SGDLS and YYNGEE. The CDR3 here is CASTGGTEFHEAFF. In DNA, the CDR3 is TGTGCCAGCACCGGAGGGACGGAGTTTCATGAAGCTTTCTTT.

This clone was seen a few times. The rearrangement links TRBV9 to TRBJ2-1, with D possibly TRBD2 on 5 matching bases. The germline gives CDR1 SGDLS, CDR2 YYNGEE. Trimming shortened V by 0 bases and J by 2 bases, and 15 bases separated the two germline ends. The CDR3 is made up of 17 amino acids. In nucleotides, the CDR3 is TGTGCCAGCAGCGTAGCGGGGAGTGCGGTAGCCTACAATGAGCAGTTCTTC. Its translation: CASSVAGSAVAYNEQFF.

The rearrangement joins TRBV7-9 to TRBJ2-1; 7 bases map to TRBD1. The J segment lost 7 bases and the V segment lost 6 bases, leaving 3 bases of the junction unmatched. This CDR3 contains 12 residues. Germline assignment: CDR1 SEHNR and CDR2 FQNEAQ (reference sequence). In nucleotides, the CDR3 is TGTGCCAGCAGTGTGACAGGGAATGAGCAGTTCTTC. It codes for CASSVTGNEQFF.

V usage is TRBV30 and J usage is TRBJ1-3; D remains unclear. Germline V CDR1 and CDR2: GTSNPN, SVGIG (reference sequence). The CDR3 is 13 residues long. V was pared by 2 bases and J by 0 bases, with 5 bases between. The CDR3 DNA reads TGTGCCTGGAGTTTCGACTCTGGAAACACCATATATTTT. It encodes CAWSFDSGNTIYF.

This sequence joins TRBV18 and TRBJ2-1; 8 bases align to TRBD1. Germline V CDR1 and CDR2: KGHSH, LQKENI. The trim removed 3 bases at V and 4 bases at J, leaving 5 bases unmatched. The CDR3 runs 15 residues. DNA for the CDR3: TGTGCCAGCTCACCTGGACAGGGACAGTACAATGAGCAGTTCTTC. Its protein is CASSPGQGQYNEQFF.

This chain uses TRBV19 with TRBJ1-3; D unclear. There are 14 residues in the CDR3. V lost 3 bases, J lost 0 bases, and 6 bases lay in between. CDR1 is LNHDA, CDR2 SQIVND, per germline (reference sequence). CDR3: CASSIRGSGNTIYF. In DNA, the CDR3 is TGTGCCAGTAGTATTCGGGGCTCTGGAAACACCATATATTTT.

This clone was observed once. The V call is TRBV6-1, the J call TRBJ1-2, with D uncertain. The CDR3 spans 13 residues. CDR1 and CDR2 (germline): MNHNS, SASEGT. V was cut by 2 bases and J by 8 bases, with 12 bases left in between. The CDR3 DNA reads TGTGCCAGCAGTGAACATTTTGTGGCCGGCTACACCTTC. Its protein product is CASSEHFVAGYTF.

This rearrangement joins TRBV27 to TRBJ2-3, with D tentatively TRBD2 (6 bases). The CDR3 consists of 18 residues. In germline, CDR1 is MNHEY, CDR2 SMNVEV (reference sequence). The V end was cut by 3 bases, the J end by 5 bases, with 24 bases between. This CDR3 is CASSFGGLGTEAVDTQYF. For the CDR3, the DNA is TGTGCCAGCAGTTTCGGGGGTTTAGGGACTGAGGCCGTAGATACGCAGTATTTT.

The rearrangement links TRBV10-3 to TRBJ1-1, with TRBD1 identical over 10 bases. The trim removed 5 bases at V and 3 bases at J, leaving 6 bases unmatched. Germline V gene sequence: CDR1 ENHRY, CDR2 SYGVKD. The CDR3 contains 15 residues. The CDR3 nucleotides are TGTGCCATCAGTTCTGTGACAGGGGGCCACACTGAAGCTTTCTTT. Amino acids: CAISSVTGGHTEAFF.